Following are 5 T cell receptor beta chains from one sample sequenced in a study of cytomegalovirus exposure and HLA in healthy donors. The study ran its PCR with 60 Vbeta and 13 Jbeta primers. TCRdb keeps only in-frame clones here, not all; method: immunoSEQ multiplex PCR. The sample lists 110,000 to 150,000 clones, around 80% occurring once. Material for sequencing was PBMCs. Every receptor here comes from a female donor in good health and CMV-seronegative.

The CDR3 spells CASSPTAGAAFF. CDR3 nucleotides: TGTGCCAGCAGTCCAACAGCGGGGGCAGCTTTCTTT. The V gene is TRBV2, the J gene TRBJ1-1, with D perhaps matching TRBD1 (6 bases). V was pared by 5 bases and J by 10 bases, with 14 bases between. The CDR3 runs to 12 residues. In germline, CDR1 is SNHLY, CDR2 FYNNEI.

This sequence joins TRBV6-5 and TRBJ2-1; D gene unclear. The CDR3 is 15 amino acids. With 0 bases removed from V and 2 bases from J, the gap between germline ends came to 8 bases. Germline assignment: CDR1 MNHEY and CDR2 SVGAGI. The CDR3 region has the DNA TGTGCCAGCAGTTACTCTATCAGTCCCTACAATGAGCAGTTCTTC. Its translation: CASSYSISPYNEQFF.

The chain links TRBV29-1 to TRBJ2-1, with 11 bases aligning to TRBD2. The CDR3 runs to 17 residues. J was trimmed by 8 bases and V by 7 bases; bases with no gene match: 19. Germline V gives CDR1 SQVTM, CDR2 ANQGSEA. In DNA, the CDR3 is TGCAGCGCCGAGGGCCCCATTCTAGCGGGAGGATCCCATGAGCAGTTCTTC. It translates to CSAEGPILAGGSHEQFF.

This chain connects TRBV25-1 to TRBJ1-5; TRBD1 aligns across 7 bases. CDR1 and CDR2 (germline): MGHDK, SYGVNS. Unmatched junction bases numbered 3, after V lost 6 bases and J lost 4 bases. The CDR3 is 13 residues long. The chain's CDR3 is CASSKQGNQPQHF. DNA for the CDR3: TGTGCCAGCAGCAAACAGGGGAATCAGCCCCAGCATTTT.

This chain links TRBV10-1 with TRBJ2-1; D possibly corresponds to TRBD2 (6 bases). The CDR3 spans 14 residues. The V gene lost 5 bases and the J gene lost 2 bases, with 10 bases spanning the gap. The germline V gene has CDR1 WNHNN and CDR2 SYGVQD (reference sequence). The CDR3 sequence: CASSLGLPYNEQFF. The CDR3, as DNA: TGCGCCAGCAGTTTGGGACTGCCCTACAATGAGCAGTTCTTC.